This T cell receptor (beta chain) originates from a study of T cells in Graves' hyperthyroidism and ophthalmopathy. Regions amplified from RNA transcripts were the TCR beta CDR3 regions. The TCR CDR3 first-round RT-PCR relied on the HTBI primer set. TCRdb analysed the multiplex PCR reads with MiXCR anew, one entry per CDR3 protein. The sample records around 420,000 distinct CDR3 sequences, around 14% being singletons. In its sample, this clonotype was seen many times. Its antigen is not identified. Study conclusions and caveats: A model of 13 V-J features distinguished ophthalmopathy from stable hyperthyroidism.

J gave up 6 bases and V 2 bases, and 13 bases lay outside the gene matches. There are 17 residues in the CDR3. From germline, CDR1 is DFQATT and CDR2 SNEGSKA (reference sequence). No ophthalmopathy progression within 18 months constituted stable Graves' hyperthyroidism. Uncontrolled infection, other autoimmune disease, pregnancy or lactation excluded patients. The receptor comes from a woman between 18 and 29 years old with Graves' hyperthyroidism. The sequenced material came from blood. The rearrangement joins TRBV20-1 to TRBJ2-3; 11 nucleotides line up with TRBD2. CDR3 region: CSARYSSGRASSDTQYF. CDR3 in DNA: TGCAGTGCTAGATATAGTAGCGGGAGGGCCTCTTCGGATACGCAGTATTTT.